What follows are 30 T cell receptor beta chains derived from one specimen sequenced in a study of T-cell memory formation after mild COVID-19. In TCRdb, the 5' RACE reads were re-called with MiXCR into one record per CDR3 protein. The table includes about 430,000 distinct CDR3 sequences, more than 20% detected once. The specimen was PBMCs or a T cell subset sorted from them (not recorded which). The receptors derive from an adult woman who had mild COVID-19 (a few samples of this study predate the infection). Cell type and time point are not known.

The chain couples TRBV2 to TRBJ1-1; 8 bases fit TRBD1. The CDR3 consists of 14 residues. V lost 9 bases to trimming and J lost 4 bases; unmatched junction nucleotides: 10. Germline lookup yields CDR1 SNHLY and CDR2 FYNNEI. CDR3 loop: CASTQGAEGTEAFF. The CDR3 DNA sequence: TGTGCCAGTACGCAGGGGGCGGAGGGCACTGAAGCTTTCTTT.

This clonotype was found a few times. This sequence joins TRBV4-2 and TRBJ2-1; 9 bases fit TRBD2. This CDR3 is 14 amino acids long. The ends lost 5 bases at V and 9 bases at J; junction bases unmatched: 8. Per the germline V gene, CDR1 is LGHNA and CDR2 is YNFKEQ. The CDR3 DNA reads TGTGCCAGCAGCGCGTCTAGCGGGGTGGCTGAGCAGTTCTTC. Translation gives CASSASSGVAEQFF.

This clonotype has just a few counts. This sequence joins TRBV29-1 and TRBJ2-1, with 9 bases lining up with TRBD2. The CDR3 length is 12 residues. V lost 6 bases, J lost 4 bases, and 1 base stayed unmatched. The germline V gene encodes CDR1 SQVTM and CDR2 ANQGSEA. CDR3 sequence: CSVTSGYNEQFF. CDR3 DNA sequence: TGCAGCGTAACTAGCGGGTACAATGAGCAGTTCTTC.

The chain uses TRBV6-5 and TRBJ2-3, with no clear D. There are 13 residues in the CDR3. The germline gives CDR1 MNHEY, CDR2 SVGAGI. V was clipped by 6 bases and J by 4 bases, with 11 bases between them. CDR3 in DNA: TGTGCCAGCAGGTCGCATGGGGCAGATACGCAGTATTTT. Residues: CASRSHGADTQYF.

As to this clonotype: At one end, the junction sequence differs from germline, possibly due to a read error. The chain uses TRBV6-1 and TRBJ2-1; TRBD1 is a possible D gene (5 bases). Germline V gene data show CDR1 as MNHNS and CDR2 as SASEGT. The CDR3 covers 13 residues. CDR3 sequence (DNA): TGTGCCAGCAGTAGGGGCCCCTACAATCAGCAGTTCTTC. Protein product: CASSRGPYNQQFF.

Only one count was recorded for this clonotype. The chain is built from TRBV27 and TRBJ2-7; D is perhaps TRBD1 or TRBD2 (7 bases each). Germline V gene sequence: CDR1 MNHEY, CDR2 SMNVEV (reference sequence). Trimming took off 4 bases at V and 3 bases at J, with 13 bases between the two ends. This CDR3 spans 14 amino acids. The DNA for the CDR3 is TGTGCCAGCAGTTCCAGGGGGGGTAACTACGAGCAGTACTTC. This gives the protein CASSSRGGNYEQYF.

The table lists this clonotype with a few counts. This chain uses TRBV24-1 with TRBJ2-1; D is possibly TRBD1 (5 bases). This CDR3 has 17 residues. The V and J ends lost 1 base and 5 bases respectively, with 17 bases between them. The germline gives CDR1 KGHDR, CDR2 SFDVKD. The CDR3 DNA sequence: TGTGCCACCAGTGATTTCCATCGACTCCAGGGCCACAATGAGCAGTTCTTC. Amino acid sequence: CATSDFHRLQGHNEQFF.

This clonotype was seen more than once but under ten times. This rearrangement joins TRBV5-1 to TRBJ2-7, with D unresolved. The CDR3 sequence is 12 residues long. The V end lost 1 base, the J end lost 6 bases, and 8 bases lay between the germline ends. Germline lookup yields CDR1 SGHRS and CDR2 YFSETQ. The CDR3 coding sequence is TGCGCCAGCAGCTTGAAGCGTTTCGAGCAGTACTTC. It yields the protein CASSLKRFEQYF.

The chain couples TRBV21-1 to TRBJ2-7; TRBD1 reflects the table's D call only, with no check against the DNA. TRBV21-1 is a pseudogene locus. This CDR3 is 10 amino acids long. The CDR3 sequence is CASTPGEQYF. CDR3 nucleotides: TGTGCCAGCACCCCCGGCGAGCAGTACTTC.

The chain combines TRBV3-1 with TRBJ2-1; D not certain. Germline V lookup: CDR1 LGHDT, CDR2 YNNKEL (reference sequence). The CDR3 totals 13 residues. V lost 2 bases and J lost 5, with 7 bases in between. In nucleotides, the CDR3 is TGTGCCAGCAGCCAATCACCAAACAATGAGCAGTTCTTC. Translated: CASSQSPNNEQFF.

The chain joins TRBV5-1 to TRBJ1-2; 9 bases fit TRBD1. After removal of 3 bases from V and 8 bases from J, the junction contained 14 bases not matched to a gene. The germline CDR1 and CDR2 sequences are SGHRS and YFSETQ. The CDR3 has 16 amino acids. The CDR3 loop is CASSSNPGQGGYGYTF. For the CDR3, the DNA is TGCGCCAGCAGCTCTAATCCGGGACAGGGAGGTTACGGCTACACCTTC.

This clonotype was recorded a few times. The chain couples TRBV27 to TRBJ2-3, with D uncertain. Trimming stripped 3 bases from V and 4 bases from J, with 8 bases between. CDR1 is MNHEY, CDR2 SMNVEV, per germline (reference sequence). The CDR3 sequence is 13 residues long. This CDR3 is CASSFTVPDTQYF. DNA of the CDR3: TGTGCCAGCAGTTTCACGGTTCCAGATACGCAGTATTTT.

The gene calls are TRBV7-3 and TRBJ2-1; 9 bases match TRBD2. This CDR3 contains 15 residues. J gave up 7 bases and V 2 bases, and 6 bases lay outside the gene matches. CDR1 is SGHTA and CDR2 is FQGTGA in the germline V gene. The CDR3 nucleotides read TGTGCCAGCAGCTTAGTAGGTAGCGGGGGTAATGAGCAGTTCTTC. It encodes CASSLVGSGGNEQFF.

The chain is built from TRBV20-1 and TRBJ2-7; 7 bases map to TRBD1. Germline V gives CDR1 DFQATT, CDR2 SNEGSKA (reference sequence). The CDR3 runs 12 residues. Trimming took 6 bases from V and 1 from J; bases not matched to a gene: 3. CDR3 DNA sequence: TGCAGTGCCCTACAGGGGTCCTACGAGCAGTACTTC. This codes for CSALQGSYEQYF.

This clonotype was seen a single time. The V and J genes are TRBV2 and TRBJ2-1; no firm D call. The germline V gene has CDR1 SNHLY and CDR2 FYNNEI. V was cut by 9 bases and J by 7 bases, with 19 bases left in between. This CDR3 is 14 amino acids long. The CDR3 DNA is TGTGCCAGGAGCACCGGAGATCCTCCGAATGAGCAGTTCTTC. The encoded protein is CARSTGDPPNEQFF.

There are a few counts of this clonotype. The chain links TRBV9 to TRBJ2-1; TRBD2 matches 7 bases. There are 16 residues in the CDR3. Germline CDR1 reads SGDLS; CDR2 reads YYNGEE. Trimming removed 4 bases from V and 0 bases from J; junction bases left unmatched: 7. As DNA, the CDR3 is TGTGCCAGCAGCAAACTAGCGTCGAGCTCCTACAATGAGCAGTTCTTC. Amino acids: CASSKLASSSYNEQFF. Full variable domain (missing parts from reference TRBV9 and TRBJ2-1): DSGVTQTPKHLITATGQRVTLRCSPRSGDLSVYWYQQSLDQGLQFLIQYYNGEERAKGNILERFSAQQFPDLHSELNLSSLELGDSALYFCASSKLASSSYNEQFFGPGTRLTVL.

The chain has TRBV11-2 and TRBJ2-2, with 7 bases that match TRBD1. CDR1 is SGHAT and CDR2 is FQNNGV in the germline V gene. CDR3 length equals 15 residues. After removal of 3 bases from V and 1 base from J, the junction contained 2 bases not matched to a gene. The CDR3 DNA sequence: TGTGCCAGCAGCTTCGGGACAGTGAACACCGGGGAGCTGTTTTTT. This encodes CASSFGTVNTGELFF.

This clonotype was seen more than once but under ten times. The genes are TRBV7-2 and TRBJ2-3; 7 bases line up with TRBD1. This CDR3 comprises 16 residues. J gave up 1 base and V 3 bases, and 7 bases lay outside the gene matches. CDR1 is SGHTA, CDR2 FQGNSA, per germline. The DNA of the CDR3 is TGTGCCAGCAGCTTCCGACAGGGACGAGGCACAGATACGCAGTATTTT. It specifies CASSFRQGRGTDTQYF. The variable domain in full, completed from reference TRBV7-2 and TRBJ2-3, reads GAGVSQSPSNKVTEKGKDVELRCDPISGHTALYWYRQSLGQGLEFLIYFQGNSAPDKSGLPSDRFSAERTGGSVSTLTIQRTQQEDSAVYLCASSFRQGRGTDTQYFGPGTRLTVL.

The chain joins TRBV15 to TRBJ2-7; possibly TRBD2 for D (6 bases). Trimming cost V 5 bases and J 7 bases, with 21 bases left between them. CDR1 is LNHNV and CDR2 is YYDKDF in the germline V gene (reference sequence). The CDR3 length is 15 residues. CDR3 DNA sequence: TGTGCCACCAGCGGCCCCGGGACTGCAGGGATAGAGCAGTACTTC. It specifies CATSGPGTAGIEQYF. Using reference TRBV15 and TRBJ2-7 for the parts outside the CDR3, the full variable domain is DAMVIQNPRYQVTQFGKPVTLSCSQTLNHNVMYWYQQKSSQAPKLLFHYYDKDFNNEADTPDNFQSRRPNTSFCFLDIRSPGLGDTAMYLCATSGPGTAGIEQYFGPGTRLTVT.

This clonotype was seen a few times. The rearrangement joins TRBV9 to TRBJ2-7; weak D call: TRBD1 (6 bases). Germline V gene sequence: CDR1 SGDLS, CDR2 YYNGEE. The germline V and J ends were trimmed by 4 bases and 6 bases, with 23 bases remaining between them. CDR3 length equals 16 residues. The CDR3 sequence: CASSPGTGTKLLEQYF. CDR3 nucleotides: TGTGCCAGCAGCCCGGGAACCGGGACAAAGCTACTCGAGCAGTACTTC.

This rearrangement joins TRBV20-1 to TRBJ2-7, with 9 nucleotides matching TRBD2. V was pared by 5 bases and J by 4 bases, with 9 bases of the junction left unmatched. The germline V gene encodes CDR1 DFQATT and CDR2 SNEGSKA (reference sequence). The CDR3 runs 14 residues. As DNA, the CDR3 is TGCAGTGCTCCTATTGCGGGGGGGAGGTACGAGCAGTACTTC. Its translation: CSAPIAGGRYEQYF.

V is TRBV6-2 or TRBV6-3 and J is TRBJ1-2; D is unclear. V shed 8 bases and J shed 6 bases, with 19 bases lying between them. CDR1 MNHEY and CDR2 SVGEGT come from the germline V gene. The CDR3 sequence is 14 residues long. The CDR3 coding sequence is TGTGCCAGCTCGACCGCGAACTCACAGCATGGCTACACCTTC. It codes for CASSTANSQHGYTF.

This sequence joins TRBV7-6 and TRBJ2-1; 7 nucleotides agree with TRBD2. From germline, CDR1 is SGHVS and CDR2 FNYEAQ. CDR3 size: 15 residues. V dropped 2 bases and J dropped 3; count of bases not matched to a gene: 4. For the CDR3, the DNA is TGTGCCAGCAGCTTAATTCCTAGCGGCTACAATGAGCAGTTCTTC. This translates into CASSLIPSGYNEQFF.

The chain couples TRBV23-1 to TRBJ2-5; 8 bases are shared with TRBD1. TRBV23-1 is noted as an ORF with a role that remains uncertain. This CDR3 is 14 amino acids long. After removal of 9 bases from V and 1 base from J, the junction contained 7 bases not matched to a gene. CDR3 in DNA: TGCGCCAGACCTGACAGGGGTACCCAAGAGACCCAGTACTTC. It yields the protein CARPDRGTQETQYF.

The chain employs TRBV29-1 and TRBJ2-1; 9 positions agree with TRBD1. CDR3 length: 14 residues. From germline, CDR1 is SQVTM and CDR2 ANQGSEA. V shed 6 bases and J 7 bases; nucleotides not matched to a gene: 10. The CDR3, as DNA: TGCAGCGTGGCCCCGGGACAGGGAAGGAATGAGCAGTTCTTC. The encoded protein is CSVAPGQGRNEQFF.

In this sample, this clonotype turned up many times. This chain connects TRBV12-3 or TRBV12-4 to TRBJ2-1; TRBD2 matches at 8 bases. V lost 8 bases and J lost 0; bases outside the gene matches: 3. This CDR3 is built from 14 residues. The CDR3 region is CASRSGSSYNEQFF. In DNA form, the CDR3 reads TGTGCCAGCCGGAGCGGGAGCTCCTACAATGAGCAGTTCTTC.

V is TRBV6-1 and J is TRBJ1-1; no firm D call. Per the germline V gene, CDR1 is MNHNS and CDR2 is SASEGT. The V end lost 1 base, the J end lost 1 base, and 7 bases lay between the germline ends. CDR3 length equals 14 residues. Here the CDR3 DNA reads TGTGCCAGCAGTGAAGATGCAGAGAACACTGAAGCTTTCTTT. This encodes CASSEDAENTEAFF.

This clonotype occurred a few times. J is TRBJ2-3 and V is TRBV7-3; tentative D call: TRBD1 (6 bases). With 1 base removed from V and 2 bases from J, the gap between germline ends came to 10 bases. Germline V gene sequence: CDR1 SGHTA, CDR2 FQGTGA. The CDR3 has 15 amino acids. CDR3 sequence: CASSLMRGNTDTQYF. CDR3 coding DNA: TGTGCCAGCAGCTTAATGAGGGGGAACACAGATACGCAGTATTTT.

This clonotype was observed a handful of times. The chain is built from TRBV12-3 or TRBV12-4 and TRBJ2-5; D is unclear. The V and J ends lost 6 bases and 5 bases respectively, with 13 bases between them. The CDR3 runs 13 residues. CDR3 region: CASRLGPKETQYF. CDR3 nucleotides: TGTGCCAGCAGGCTCGGGCCGAAGGAGACCCAGTACTTC.

The CDR3 here is CASSPLARTGGSYEQYF. The CDR3 nucleotides read TGTGCCAGCTCACCCCTTGCACGGACAGGGGGCTCCTACGAGCAGTACTTC. J is TRBJ2-7 and V is TRBV18; 10 nucleotides align to TRBD1. CDR1 is KGHSH and CDR2 is LQKENI in the germline V gene. This CDR3 has 17 amino acids. J lost 0 bases, V lost 3 bases, and 8 bases had no gene match.